The 2 T cell receptor beta chains below were found in one sample sequenced in a study of spatial heterogeneity in lung cancer. Time point defined: sample taken at primary tumor resection. Whole RNA was taken from tumor, nontumor lung or frozen PBMC; it was then sequenced unsorted. MiXCR was run by TCRdb on the 5' RACE reads, yielding one entry per CDR3 protein. The sample comprises about 10,000 distinct CDR3 sequences, 3% to 4.5% of which are singletons, and approximately 8% rests with the top ten. Sequenced here: normal lung tissue next to the tumor, sampled at surgery. These receptors were obtained from a male donor with early-stage non-small cell lung cancer.

This clonotype was picked up many times. This beta chain is a stray read from a library made for alpha chains; its abundance is not meaningful. V is TRBV28 and J is TRBJ1-3, with 7 bases matching TRBD1. The germline V gene encodes CDR1 MDHEN and CDR2 SYDVKM. This CDR3 is built from 14 residues. Germline trimming cut 5 bases from V and 7 bases from J; bases unmatched to any gene: 8. The CDR3 region is CASSPRDSKNTIYF. The CDR3 nucleotides are TGTGCCAGCAGTCCAAGGGACAGCAAGAACACCATATATTTT.

This clonotype is labeled medium-sized. In a library made to pick up alpha chains, this beta chain is a stray read with a size that means little. This chain connects TRBV4-3 to TRBJ1-4; a possible D gene is TRBD1 (6 bases). Trimming left V 5 bases short and J 0 bases short, with 10 bases between. Germline V gene sequence: CDR1 LGHNA, CDR2 YSLEER. The CDR3 has 15 residues. The CDR3 sequence: CASSGHRATNEKLFF. The CDR3 DNA reads as TGCGCCAGCAGCGGTCACAGGGCAACTAATGAAAAACTGTTTTTT.